This TCR beta chain emerged from a study of molecular identifiers for immune sequencing clone quantification. Between about 19,000 and 1,100,000 sorted cells, with 10%, 30% or 50% RNA, yielded naive CD8 libraries. CD8+CD4-CCR7+CD45RA+ cells were sorted as naive CD8 T cells. As previously described, bulk TCR libraries were made using listed TCR primers. TCRdb re-derived calls from the PCR reads in MiXCR, one entry per CDR3 protein. The sample consists of about 640,000 distinct CDR3 sequences, roughly 21% of them appearing once. This CDR3 contains 14 residues. The germline V gene has CDR1 GTSNPN and CDR2 SVGIG (reference sequence). V lost 3 bases and J 0 bases, leaving 9 bases between the germline ends.

Input material: naive CD8+ T cells from blood, with Jurkat cell RNA spiked in. Subset in this sample: FACS-sorted CD8+CD4-CCR7+CD45RA+ naive T cells. This clonotype was obtained from a human donor in good health. Some libraries in this study had Jurkat cell RNA spiked in. J is TRBJ1-3 and V is TRBV30; D is ambiguous. The CDR3 DNA sequence: TGTGCCTGGAGGTCAGCTGACTCTGGAAACACCATATATTTT. It specifies CAWRSADSGNTIYF.